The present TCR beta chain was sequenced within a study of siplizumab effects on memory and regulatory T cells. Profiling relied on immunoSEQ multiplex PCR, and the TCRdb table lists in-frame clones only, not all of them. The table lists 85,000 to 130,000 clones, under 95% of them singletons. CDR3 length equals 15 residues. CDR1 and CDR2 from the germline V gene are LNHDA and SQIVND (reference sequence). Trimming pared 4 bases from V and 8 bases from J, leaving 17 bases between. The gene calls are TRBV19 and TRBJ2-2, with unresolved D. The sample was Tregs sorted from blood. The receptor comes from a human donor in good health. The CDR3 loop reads CASSSYMGTAGELFF. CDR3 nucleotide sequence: TGTGCCAGTAGTAGCTACATGGGAACGGCTGGGGAGCTGTTTTTT.